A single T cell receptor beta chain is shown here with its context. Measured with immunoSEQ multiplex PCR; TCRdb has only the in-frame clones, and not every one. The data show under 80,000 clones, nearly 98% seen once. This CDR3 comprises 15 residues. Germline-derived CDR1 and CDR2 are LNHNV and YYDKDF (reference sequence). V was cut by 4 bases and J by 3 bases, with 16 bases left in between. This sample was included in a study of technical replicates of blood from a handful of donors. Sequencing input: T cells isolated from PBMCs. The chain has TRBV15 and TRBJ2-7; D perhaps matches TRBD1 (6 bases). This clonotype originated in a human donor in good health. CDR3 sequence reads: CATSISRGPNYEQYF. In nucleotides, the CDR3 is TGTGCCACCAGCATCTCCAGGGGACCGAACTACGAGCAGTACTTC.